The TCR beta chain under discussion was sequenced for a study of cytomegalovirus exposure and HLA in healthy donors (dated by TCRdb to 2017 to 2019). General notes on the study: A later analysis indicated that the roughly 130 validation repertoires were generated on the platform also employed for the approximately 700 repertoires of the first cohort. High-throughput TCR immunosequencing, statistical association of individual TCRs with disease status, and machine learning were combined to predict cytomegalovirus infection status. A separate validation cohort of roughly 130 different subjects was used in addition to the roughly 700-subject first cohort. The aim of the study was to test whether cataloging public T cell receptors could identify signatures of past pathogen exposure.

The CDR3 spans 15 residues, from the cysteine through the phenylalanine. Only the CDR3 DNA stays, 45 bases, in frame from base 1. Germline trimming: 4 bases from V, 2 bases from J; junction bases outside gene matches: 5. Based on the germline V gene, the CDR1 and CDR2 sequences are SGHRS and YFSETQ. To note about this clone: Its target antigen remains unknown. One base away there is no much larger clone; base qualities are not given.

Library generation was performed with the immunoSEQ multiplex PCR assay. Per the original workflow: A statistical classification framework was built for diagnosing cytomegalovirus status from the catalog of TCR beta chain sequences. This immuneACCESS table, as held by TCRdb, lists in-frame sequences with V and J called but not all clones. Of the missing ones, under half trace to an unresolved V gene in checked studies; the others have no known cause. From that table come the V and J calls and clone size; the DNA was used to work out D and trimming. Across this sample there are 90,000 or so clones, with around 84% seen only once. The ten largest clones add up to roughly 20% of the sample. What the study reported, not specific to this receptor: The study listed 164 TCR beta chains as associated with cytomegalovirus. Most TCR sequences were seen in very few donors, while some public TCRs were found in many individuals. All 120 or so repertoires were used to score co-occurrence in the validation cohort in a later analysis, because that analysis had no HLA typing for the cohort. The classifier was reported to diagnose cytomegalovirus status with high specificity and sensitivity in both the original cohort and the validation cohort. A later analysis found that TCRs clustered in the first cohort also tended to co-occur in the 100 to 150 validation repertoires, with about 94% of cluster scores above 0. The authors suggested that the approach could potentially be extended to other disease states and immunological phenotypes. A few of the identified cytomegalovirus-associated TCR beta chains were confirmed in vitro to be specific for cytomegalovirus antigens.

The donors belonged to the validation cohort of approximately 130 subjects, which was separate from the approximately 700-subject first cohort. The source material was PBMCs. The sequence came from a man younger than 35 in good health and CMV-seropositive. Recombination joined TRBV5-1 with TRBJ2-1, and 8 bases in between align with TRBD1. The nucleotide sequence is TGCGCCAGCAGCACCGGGACAGGACCCTACAATGAGCAGTTCTTC. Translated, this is CASSTGTGPYNEQFF.